Listed below are T cell receptor beta chains from one sample, sequenced in a study of blood T cells in healthy people across ages. MiXCR, run by TCRdb on the 5' RACE reads, gives a single entry per CDR3 protein. This sample carries about 1.8 million distinct CDR3 sequences, around 50% of them seen once, and the ten largest clones take less than 2.5%. Input material: blood. The receptors here all came from a woman aged 40 to 49 in good health. Both conserved end residues are part of each CDR3. The D gene is left open where the match is weak. Clone sizes are given selectively: once, few, many, or a class where the clone is expanded.

>TRBV15|TRBJ2-3|few|NA
CATALGGGTDTQYF
TGTGCCACCGCCTTGGGCGGGGGCACAGATACGCAGTATTTT
>TRBV19|TRBJ2-7|NA|NA
CASSIYSFNEQYF
TGTGCCAGTAGTATATACAGCTTTAACGAGCAGTACTTC
>TRBV11-2|TRBJ1-6|NA|NA
CASSLKTISYNSPLHF
TGTGCCAGCAGCTTAAAGACAATCTCCTATAATTCACCCCTCCACTTT
>TRBV20-1|TRBJ2-7|NA|NA
CSASSPAAYEQYF
TGCAGTGCTAGCTCTCCGGCGGCCTACGAGCAGTACTTC
>TRBV7-6|TRBJ2-3|few|TRBD2
CASNPSGSTDTQYF
TGTGCCAGCAACCCTAGCGGTAGCACAGATACGCAGTATTTT
>TRBV3-1|TRBJ1-2|NA|NA
CASSQDGARGYTF
TGTGCCAGCAGCCAAGATGGGGCGCGCGGCTACACCTTC
>TRBV6-5|TRBJ2-7|few|TRBD1
CASSYSGTGMNEQYF
TGTGCCAGCAGTTACTCTGGGACAGGGATGAACGAGCAGTACTTC
>TRBV13|TRBJ2-4|NA|NA
CASSPRGGLGKNIQYF
TGTGCCAGCAGCCCCCGCGGTGGGCTGGGCAAAAACATTCAGTACTTC
>TRBV9|TRBJ2-1|NA|TRBD1
CASSIRTGGSYNEQFF
TGTGCCAGCAGCATCCGGACAGGGGGCTCCTACAATGAGCAGTTCTTC
>TRBV2|TRBJ2-5|once|TRBD1
CASSEWAGGSGGGETQYF
TGTGCCAGCAGTGAATGGGCAGGGGGTAGTGGTGGCGGAGAGACCCAGTACTTC
>TRBV27|TRBJ2-7|few|NA
CASSFSGYNEQYF
TGTGCCAGCAGTTTTTCGGGTTACAATGAGCAGTACTTC
>TRBV29-1|TRBJ2-3|NA|TRBD2
CSVLKRGASDTQYF
TGCAGCGTCCTTAAGCGGGGGGCCTCCGATACGCAGTATTTT
>TRBV10-1|TRBJ2-7|few|NA
CASGGRGYEQYF
TGCGCCAGCGGTGGTCGCGGCTACGAGCAGTACTTC
>TRBV7-3|TRBJ2-3|NA|NA
CPSSPYGAGLADTQYF
TGTCCCAGCAGCCCGTATGGGGCAGGGTTAGCCGATACGCAGTATTTT
>TRBV7-9|TRBJ2-7|NA|NA
CASTQRGGSDYEQYF
TGTGCCAGCACCCAAAGAGGGGGGTCTGACTACGAGCAGTACTTC
>TRBV28|TRBJ1-4|NA|NA
CASSSDREGFF
TGTGCCAGCAGCTCTGACAGAGAGGGGTTTTTT
>TRBV6-2/TRBV6-3|TRBJ2-7|few|TRBD1
CASRRQGSQMAYEQYF
TGTGCCAGCAGGAGACAGGGGTCACAAATGGCCTACGAGCAGTACTTC
>TRBV27|TRBJ2-7|NA|TRBD2
CATGLAGRYEQYF
TGTGCCACGGGACTAGCGGGGAGATACGAGCAGTACTTC
>TRBV12-3/TRBV12-4|TRBJ2-3|NA|TRBD1
CASSKGTADTQYF
TGTGCCAGCAGTAAGGGGACAGCAGATACGCAGTATTTT
>TRBV2|TRBJ2-4|NA|NA
CASRAQGFGSIQYF
TGTGCCAGCAGGGCCCAGGGTTTCGGGAGCATTCAGTACTTC
>TRBV10-3|TRBJ2-7|NA|NA
CAIRGPSEQYF
TGTGCCATCAGAGGTCCGTCCGAGCAGTACTTC
>TRBV20-1|TRBJ2-3|few|TRBD2
CSATRELAGGYLSTDTQYF
TGCAGCGCTACCCGGGAACTAGCGGGGGGCTACCTGAGCACAGATACGCAGTATTTT
>TRBV24-1|TRBJ2-3|few|TRBD1
CATSDFRFGQGPDTQYF
TGTGCCACCAGTGATTTCCGTTTTGGACAGGGGCCAGATACGCAGTATTTT
>TRBV18|TRBJ1-1|NA|NA
CASSPLRGEVDTEAFF
TGTGCCAGCTCGCCATTACGGGGGGAGGTCGACACTGAAGCTTTCTTT
>TRBV20-1|TRBJ2-7|few|TRBD2
CSARGLASYEQYF
TGCAGTGCTAGAGGACTAGCGAGCTACGAGCAGTACTTC
>TRBV25-1|TRBJ1-2|NA|NA
CASSRSSCGYTF
TGTGCCAGCAGTAGGAGCTCCTGTGGCTACACCTTC
>TRBV4-3|TRBJ2-6|many|NA
CASSQVSGSGANVLTF
TGCGCCAGCAGCCAAGTCTCAGGCTCTGGGGCCAACGTCCTGACTTTC
>TRBV20-1|TRBJ2-7|NA|TRBD1
CSASDRDPYEQYF
TGCAGTGCCAGTGACAGGGACCCCTACGAGCAGTACTTC
>TRBV20-1|TRBJ1-2|few|NA
CSARDPQGANYGYTF
TGCAGTGCTAGAGACCCCCAGGGAGCTAACTATGGCTACACCTTC
>TRBV29-1|TRBJ2-7|many|NA
CSVERRVSSYEQYF
TGCAGCGTTGAACGTCGAGTCAGCTCCTACGAGCAGTACTTC
>TRBV15|TRBJ1-2|NA|NA
CATSRKPGYGYTF
TGTGCCACCAGCAGAAAACCCGGGTATGGCTACACCTTC
>TRBV7-2|TRBJ2-4|few|TRBD1
CASSSQGMANIQYF
TGTGCCAGCAGCTCACAGGGGATGGCGAACATTCAGTACTTC
>TRBV7-3|TRBJ2-2|NA|TRBD2
CASSPPGGGLAGGNHTGELFF
TGTGCCAGCAGCCCTCCCGGGGGCGGACTAGCGGGGGGTAATCACACCGGGGAGCTGTTTTTT
>TRBV24-1|TRBJ2-1|few|TRBD2
CATSDPRGEDYNEQFF
TGTGCCACCAGTGACCCCCGGGGGGAGGACTACAATGAGCAGTTCTTC
>TRBV20-1|TRBJ1-4|NA|TRBD1
CSAWGQLNEKLFF
TGCAGTGCGTGGGGACAGCTTAATGAAAAACTGTTTTTT
>TRBV25-1|TRBJ1-5|NA|NA
CASSEGRGGRYQPQHF
TGTGCCAGCAGTGAAGGGAGGGGCGGTCGGTATCAGCCCCAGCATTTT
>TRBV3-1|TRBJ2-7|NA|NA
CASSHGGDFEQYF
TGTGCCAGCAGCCACGGGGGTGATTTCGAGCAGTACTTC
>TRBV29-1|TRBJ1-2|few|NA
CSQLGPSGYTF
TGCAGCCAATTGGGCCCCAGTGGCTACACCTTC
>TRBV12-3/TRBV12-4|TRBJ2-3|NA|NA
CASSSSATLSTDTQYF
TGTGCCAGCAGTTCATCCGCGACGCTGAGCACGGATACGCAGTATTTT
>TRBV29-1|TRBJ2-1|NA|TRBD2
CSAPGTSGVRSYNEQFF
TGCAGCGCCCCCGGGACTAGCGGGGTCCGCTCCTACAATGAGCAGTTCTTC
>TRBV6-5|TRBJ2-1|few|TRBD1
CASSYDRGRGRDNEQFF
TGTGCCAGCAGTTACGACAGGGGGCGCGGGCGGGACAATGAGCAGTTCTTC
>TRBV27|TRBJ2-4|NA|NA
CASSWGQKQYF
TGTGCCAGCAGTTGGGGACAAAAACAGTACTTC
>TRBV27|TRBJ2-5|NA|NA
CAGTYRVLQETQYF
TGTGCCGGAACGTACAGGGTCCTTCAAGAGACCCAGTACTTC
>TRBV4-2|TRBJ1-2|NA|NA
CASSQARPVNYGYTF
TGTGCCAGCAGCCAAGCCAGGCCGGTTAACTATGGCTACACCTTC
>TRBV5-1|TRBJ2-3|NA|NA
CASSLALKESGDTQYF
TGCGCCAGCAGCTTGGCCCTGAAAGAGAGCGGAGATACGCAGTATTTT
>TRBV5-1|TRBJ2-3|NA|NA
CASSFSGILTDTQYF
TGCGCCAGCAGCTTCTCGGGAATTTTGACAGATACGCAGTATTTT
>TRBV5-1|TRBJ1-1|once|NA
CASSLETVNTEAFF
TGCGCCAGCAGCTTGGAAACGGTGAACACTGAAGCTTTCTTT
>TRBV5-1|TRBJ2-5|NA|NA
CASSLLINQETQYF
TGCGCCAGCAGCTTACTCATAAACCAAGAGACCCAGTACTTC
>TRBV10-1|TRBJ2-1|NA|NA
CASSEVGEKGESYNEQFF
TGCGCCAGCAGTGAGGTAGGGGAGAAGGGAGAGTCCTACAATGAGCAGTTCTTC
>TRBV3-1|TRBJ2-4|NA|TRBD2
CASSRSGSSKNIQYF
TGTGCCAGCAGTCGTAGCGGGTCATCTAAAAACATTCAGTACTTC
>TRBV7-9|TRBJ2-1|few|TRBD2
CASSSSGVGYNEQFF
TGTGCCAGCAGCTCTAGCGGGGTCGGTTACAATGAGCAGTTCTTC
>TRBV7-3|TRBJ1-2|NA|NA
CASSLNTGYGYTF
TGTGCCAGCAGCTTAAATACAGGCTATGGCTACACCTTC
>TRBV25-1|TRBJ2-5|few|TRBD1
CASSEYRTGRETQYF
TGTGCCAGCAGTGAATATCGGACAGGGAGAGAGACCCAGTACTTC
>TRBV6-6|TRBJ1-4|few|NA
CASSSHRERSEKLFF
TGTGCCAGCAGTTCCCACAGGGAGAGGTCTGAAAAACTGTTTTTT
>TRBV11-2|TRBJ1-4|NA|NA
CASEDTGTPNEKLFF
TGTGCCAGCGAAGACACCGGGACACCTAATGAAAAACTGTTTTTT
>TRBV24-1|TRBJ1-2|NA|NA
CATSDLEGRYNYGYTF
TGTGCCACCAGTGATTTGGAAGGGAGATACAACTATGGCTACACCTTC
>TRBV18|TRBJ2-7|few|NA
CASSPTGVYNEQYF
TGTGCCAGCTCACCAACCGGGGTCTACAATGAGCAGTACTTC
>TRBV9|TRBJ2-1|NA|TRBD2
CASSVSLTSEKTYNEQFF
TGTGCCAGCAGCGTAAGTCTTACTAGCGAGAAAACCTACAATGAGCAGTTCTTC
>TRBV3-1|TRBJ2-3|NA|TRBD1
CASSRLSGTGGADTQYF
TGTGCCAGCAGCCGACTCTCCGGGACAGGGGGCGCGGATACGCAGTATTTT
>TRBV20-1|TRBJ2-3|NA|NA
CSARDLGFADTQYF
TGCAGTGCTAGAGATTTGGGGTTTGCAGATACGCAGTATTTT